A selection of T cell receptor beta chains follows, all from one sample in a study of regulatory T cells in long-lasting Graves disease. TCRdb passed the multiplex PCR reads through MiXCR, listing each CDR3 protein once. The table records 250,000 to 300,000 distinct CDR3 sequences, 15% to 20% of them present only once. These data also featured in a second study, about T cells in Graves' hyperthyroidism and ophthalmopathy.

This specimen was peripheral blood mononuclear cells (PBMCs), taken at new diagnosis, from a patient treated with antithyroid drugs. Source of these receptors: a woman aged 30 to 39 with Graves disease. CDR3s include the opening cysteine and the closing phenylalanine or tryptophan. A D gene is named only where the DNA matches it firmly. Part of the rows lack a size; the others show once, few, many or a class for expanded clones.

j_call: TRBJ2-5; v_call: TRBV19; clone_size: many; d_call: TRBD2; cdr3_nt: TGTGCCAGTAGTACCCGAAGCGGGGTTGGGAAAGAGACCCAGTACTTC; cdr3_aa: CASSTRSGVGKETQYF
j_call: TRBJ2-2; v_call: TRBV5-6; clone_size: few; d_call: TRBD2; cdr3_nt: TGTGCCAGCAGCTTTCGGGGGGGCCATGCCGGGGAGCTGTTTTTT; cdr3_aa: CASSFRGGHAGELFF
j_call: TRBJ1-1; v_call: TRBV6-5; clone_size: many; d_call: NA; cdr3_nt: TGTGCCAGCAGTTTGGGAAGGGACACTGAAGCTTTCTTT; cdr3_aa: CASSLGRDTEAFF
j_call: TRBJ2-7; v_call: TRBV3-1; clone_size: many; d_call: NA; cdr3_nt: TGTGCCAGCAGCCAAGATGGGTACGAGCAGTACTTC; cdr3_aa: CASSQDGYEQYF
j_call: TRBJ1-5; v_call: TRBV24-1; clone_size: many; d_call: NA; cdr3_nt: TGTGCCACCAGTGATTTGAATAGTAATCAGCCCCAGCATTTT; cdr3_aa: CATSDLNSNQPQHF
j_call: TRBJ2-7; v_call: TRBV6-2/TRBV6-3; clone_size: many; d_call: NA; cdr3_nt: TGTGCCAGCACCACAGGGTCGGCCTCCTACGAGCAGTACTTC; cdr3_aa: CASTTGSASYEQYF
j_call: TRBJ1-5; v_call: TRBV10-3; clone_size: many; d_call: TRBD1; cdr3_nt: TGTGCCATCAGTGAGTCGGACAGGGGTTTCCATCAGCCCCAGCATTTT; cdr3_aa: CAISESDRGFHQPQHF
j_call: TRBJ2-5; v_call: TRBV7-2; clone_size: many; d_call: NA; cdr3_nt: TGTGCCAGCAGCTTATACGGGAGTGAGACCCAGTACTTC; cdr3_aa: CASSLYGSETQYF
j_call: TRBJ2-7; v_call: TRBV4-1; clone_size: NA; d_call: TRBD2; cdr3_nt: TGCGCCAGCAGCCGCCCTAGCGGGGGGGCGTACGAGCAGTACTTC; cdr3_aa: CASSRPSGGAYEQYF
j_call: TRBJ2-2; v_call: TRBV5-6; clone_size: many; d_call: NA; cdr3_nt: TGTGCCAGCAGCTTGGTTGGGACGAGCACCGGGGAGCTGTTTTTT; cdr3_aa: CASSLVGTSTGELFF
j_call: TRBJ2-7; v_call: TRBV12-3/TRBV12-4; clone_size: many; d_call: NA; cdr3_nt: TGTGCCAGCAGTTTAGGGCTGGGCAGAGTAGGAACCTACGAGCAGTACTTC; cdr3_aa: CASSLGLGRVGTYEQYF
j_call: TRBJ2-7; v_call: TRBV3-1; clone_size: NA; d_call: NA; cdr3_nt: TGTGCCAGCAGTCTTTTGGGGGCCGAGCAGTACTTC; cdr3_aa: CASSLLGAEQYF
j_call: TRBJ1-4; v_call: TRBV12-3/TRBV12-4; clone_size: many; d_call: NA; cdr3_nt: TGTGCCAGCAGTTTCTCTAATGAAAAACTGTTTTTT; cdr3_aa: CASSFSNEKLFF
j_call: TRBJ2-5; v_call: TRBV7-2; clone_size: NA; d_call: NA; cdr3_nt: TGTGCCAGCAGCTCTCCCAGGGGGAGGTTAGAGACCCAGTACTTC; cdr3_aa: CASSSPRGRLETQYF
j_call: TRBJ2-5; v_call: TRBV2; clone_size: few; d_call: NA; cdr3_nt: TGTGCCAGCAGTGAAGCGCGCGGGCTAGCGATGGAGACCCAGTACTTC; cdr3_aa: CASSEARGLAMETQYF
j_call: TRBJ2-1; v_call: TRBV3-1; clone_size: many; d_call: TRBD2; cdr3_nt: TGTGCCAGCAGCCCCTCAGCTAGCGGGGGGTTTCGCTCCTACAATGAGCAGTTCTTC; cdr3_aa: CASSPSASGGFRSYNEQFF
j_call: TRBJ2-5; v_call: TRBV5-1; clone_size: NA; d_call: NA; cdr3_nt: TGCGCCAGCAGACCTGGACCAACCCAAGAGACCCAGTACTTC; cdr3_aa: CASRPGPTQETQYF
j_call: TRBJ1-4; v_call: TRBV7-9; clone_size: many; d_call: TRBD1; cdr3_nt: TGTGCCAGCAGCTCCTGGGGACAGGGACCAACTAATGAAAAACTGTTTTTT; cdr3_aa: CASSSWGQGPTNEKLFF
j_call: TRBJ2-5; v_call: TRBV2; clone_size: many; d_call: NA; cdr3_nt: TGTGCCAGCAGTGTCAATCGATTAGGGCCTGGGACCCAGTACTTC; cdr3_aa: CASSVNRLGPGTQYF
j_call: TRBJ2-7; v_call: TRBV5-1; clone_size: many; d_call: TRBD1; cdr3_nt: TGTGCCAGCAGCCTGACAGGGGTCCACGAGCAGTACTTC; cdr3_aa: CASSLTGVHEQYF
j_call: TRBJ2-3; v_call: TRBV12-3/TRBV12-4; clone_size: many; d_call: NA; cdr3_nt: TGTGCCAGCAGTCCGGGGACTGGGGACACAGATACGCAGTATTTT; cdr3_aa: CASSPGTGDTDTQYF
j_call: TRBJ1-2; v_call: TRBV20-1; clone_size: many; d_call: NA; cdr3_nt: TGCAGTGCTAGGTGGGGAAGGGATTATGGCTACACCTTC; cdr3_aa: CSARWGRDYGYTF
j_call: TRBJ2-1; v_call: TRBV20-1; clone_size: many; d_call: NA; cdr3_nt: TGCAGTGCGGATGGGGGGGCTTACAATGAGCAGTTCTTC; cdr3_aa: CSADGGAYNEQFF
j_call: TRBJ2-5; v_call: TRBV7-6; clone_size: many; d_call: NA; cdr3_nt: TGTGCCAGCAGCTACCGGCTAGCGCAAGAGACCCAGTACTTC; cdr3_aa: CASSYRLAQETQYF
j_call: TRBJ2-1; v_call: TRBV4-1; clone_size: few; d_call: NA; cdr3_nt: TGCGCCAGCAGCCAAGAGTTGTGGAGGGCCCTATCCTACAATGAGCAGTTCTTC; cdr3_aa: CASSQELWRALSYNEQFF
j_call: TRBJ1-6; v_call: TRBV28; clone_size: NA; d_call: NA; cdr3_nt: TGTGCCAGCAGTTTTGGGGGTTTGCCCCTCCACTTT; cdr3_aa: CASSFGGLPLHF
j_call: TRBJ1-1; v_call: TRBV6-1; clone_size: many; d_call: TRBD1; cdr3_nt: TGTGCCAGCAGTCTTCGAGGACAGGGATCTTTCTTT; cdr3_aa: CASSLRGQGSFF
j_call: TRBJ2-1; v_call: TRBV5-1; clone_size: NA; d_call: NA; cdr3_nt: TGCGCCAGCAGGTCTCAAACTGGAGCTCGTGAGCAGTTCTTC; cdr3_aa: CASRSQTGAREQFF
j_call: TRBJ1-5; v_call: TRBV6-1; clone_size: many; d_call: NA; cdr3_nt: TGTGCCAGCAGTGAAGTTTTTAACAGGATCAATCAGCCCCAGCATTTT; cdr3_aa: CASSEVFNRINQPQHF
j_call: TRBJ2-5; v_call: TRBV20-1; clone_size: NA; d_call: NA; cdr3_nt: TGCAGTGCTAGAGACGTACTAGCAGGAGAGACCCAGTACTTC; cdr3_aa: CSARDVLAGETQYF
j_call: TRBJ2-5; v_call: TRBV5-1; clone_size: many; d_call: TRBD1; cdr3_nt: TGCGCCAGCAGCTTGGGCCTCGGGACAGGGAACCAAGAGACCCAGTACTTC; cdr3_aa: CASSLGLGTGNQETQYF
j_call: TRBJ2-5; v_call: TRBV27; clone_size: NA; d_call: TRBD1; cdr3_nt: TGTGCCAGCAGTTCGGGACAGGGGGCAAGAGGAGAGACCCAGTACTTC; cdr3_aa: CASSSGQGARGETQYF
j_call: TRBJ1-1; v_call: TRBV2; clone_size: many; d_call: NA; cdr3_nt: TGTGCCAGCAGTAGAGGGGAGAGTGACACTGAAGCTTTCTTT; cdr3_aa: CASSRGESDTEAFF
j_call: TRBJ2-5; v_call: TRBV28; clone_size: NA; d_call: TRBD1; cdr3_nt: TGTGCCAGCAGTCCTACAGGGGGAACGGAAGAGACCCAGTACTTC; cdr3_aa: CASSPTGGTEETQYF
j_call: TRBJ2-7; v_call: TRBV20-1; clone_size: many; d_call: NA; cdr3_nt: TGCAGTGCTAGGCGGGGAGAGGACGAGCAGTACTTC; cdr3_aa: CSARRGEDEQYF